This T cell receptor (beta chain) emerged from a study of human T cells and chemical hapten exposure. The germline gives CDR1 MRHNA, CDR2 SNTAGT. The CDR3 has 15 amino acids. With V trimmed by 0 bases and J by 4 bases, 1 base remained unmatched. Time point defined: patch test 3, about 24 weeks after DPC sensitization. Treatment of the sample: therapeutic diphenylcyclopropenone sensitization with weekly scalp DPC. Total RNA was isolated from whole blood that had not been fractionated. Authors' methods: Sequenced samples showed a median of around 96,000 TCRs each, with counts running from around 25,000 to 690,000. From the RACE reads, TCRdb called clonotypes with MiXCR, one entry per CDR3 protein. The V and J calls and clone size are TCRdb's, not the authors'. The repertoire holds just over 95,000 distinct CDR3 sequences, with 25% to 35% as singletons. With respect to this clonotype: The antigen remains undetermined.

Study-level points and caveats: Having alopecia, the donors may differ immunologically from healthy people.

The source material was whole blood, sampled in connection with sensitization to the hapten diphenylcyclopropenone (DPC). This clonotype was obtained from a middle-aged man with alopecia areata. Some clones in this sample may be carry-over from other donors' samples. The chain has TRBV6-4 and TRBJ2-2; TRBD1 agrees at 8 bases. CDR3 region: CASSDSTGVTGELFF. CDR3 nucleotides: TGTGCCAGCAGTGACTCGACAGGGGTCACCGGGGAGCTGTTTTTT.